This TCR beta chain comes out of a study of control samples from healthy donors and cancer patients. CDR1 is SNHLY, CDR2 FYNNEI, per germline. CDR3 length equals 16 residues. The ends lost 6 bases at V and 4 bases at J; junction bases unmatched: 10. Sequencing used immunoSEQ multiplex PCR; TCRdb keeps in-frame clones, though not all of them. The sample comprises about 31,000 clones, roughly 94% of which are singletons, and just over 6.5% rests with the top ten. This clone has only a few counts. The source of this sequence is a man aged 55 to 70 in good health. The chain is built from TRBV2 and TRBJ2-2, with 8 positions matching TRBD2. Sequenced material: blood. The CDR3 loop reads CASRRGGTSRTGELFF. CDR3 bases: TGTGCCAGCAGGAGAGGAGGGACTAGTCGCACCGGGGAGCTGTTTTTT.